This T cell receptor beta chain was recorded in a study of control samples from healthy donors and cancer patients. The data were produced by immunoSEQ multiplex PCR, yet TCRdb's version contains in-frame clones alone and is incomplete. The sample has over 85,000 clones; around 84% are singletons. Germline CDR1 is SGHKS and CDR2 is YYEKEE (reference sequence). Unmatched junction bases numbered 3, after V lost 0 bases and J lost 5 bases. The CDR3 extends over 15 amino acids. Material for sequencing was PBMCs. The TCR sequence derives from a man aged 65-85 years with lung cancer. V usage is TRBV5-5 and J usage is TRBJ1-5; TRBD1 agrees at 9 bases. CDR3 sequence reads: CASSLDGTGYQPQHF. The DNA of the CDR3 is TGTGCCAGCAGCTTGGATGGGACAGGGTATCAGCCCCAGCATTTT.